The 29 T cell receptor beta chains reported below all come from one sample, sequenced in a study of T cell repertoires in cytomegalovirus infection. TCRdb analysed the reads with MiXCR anew, one entry per CDR3 protein. Of over 450,000 distinct CDR3 sequences in the sample, about 11% were seen once. Sequenced sample: PBMCs. The receptor set was obtained from a human donor in good health (CMV status not recorded). Some clones in this sample may be carry-over from other donors' samples.

This clonotype was recorded a few times. A read error may account for a junction end that differs from germline. This chain joins TRBV7-7 and TRBJ2-1, with D possibly being TRBD1 or TRBD2 (6 bases each). Germline CDR1 and CDR2: SSHAT and FNYEAQ (reference sequence). The CDR3 is 15 residues long. CDR3 in DNA: TGTGCTAGCAGCTTAGGGGGGAGTGTCAACAATGAGCAGTTCTTC. Protein product: CASSLGGSVNNEQFF. Based on the CDR3 plus reference TRBV7-7 and TRBJ2-1, the full variable domain is GAGVSQSPRYKVTKRGQDVTLRCDPISSHATLYWYQQALGQGPEFLTYFNYEAQPDKSGLPSDRFSAERPEGSISTLTIQRTEQRDSAMYRCASSLGGSVNNEQFFGPGTRLTVL.

The chain recombines TRBV4-2 with TRBJ2-5; D might be TRBD1 or TRBD2, each matching 5 bases. The germline V gene has CDR1 LGHNA and CDR2 YNFKEQ. The CDR3 extends over 14 amino acids. The V end was cut by 3 bases, the J end by 1 base, with 9 bases between. The CDR3 coding sequence is TGTGCCAGCAGCCACCGAGGGGCCCAAGAGACCCAGTACTTC. This translates into CASSHRGAQETQYF.

This clonotype was counted ten times or more. The chain is built from TRBV7-2 and TRBJ1-2; TRBD1 might be the D (5 bases). Trimming removed 5 bases from V and 3 bases from J, with 19 bases in between. CDR1 is SGHTA, CDR2 FQGNSA, per germline. CDR3 size: 16 residues. The CDR3, as DNA: TGTGCCAGCAGCCCGGTAGGGGAGAGGCCGGACTATGGCTACACCTTC. Its protein product is CASSPVGERPDYGYTF.

This clonotype was counted ten times or more. This chain uses TRBV20-1 with TRBJ1-6, with D possibly matching TRBD1 (5 bases). Germline V lookup: CDR1 DFQATT, CDR2 SNEGSKA (reference sequence). The CDR3 contains 16 residues. The germline V and J ends were trimmed by 5 bases and 10 bases, with 24 bases remaining between them. The CDR3 DNA follows: TGCAGTGCTTCTCAAAGCAGGGTAAAAGCAGGATCACCCCTCCACTTT. It translates to CSASQSRVKAGSPLHF.

This clonotype was recorded a few times. The V call is TRBV9, the J call TRBJ1-1; D unresolved. The CDR3 is 13 residues long. Germline V gene data show CDR1 as SGDLS and CDR2 as YYNGEE. Trimming took 1 base from V and 0 from J, leaving 4 bases between them. Written as DNA, the CDR3 is TGTGCCAGCAGCGTACGGATGAACACTGAAGCTTTCTTT. Translating it yields CASSVRMNTEAFF.

There are a few counts of this clonotype. This rearrangement joins TRBV3-1 to TRBJ1-2; no clear D. The CDR3 totals 15 residues. The germline V and J ends were trimmed by 2 bases and 3 bases, with 13 bases remaining between them. The V gene's germline CDR1 is LGHDT and CDR2 YNNKEL (reference sequence). The CDR3: CASSQSAWTDYGYTF. CDR3 DNA: TGTGCCAGCAGCCAATCTGCCTGGACGGACTATGGCTACACCTTC. The full variable domain, completed using reference TRBV3-1 and TRBJ1-2, is DTAVSQTPKYLVTQMGNDKSIKCEQNLGHDTMYWYKQDSKKFLKIMFSYNNKELIINETVPNRFSPKSPDKAHLNLHINSLELGDSAVYFCASSQSAWTDYGYTFGSGTRLTVV.

This clonotype occurred many times. The chain is built from TRBV10-3 and TRBJ2-1; perhaps TRBD2 as D (5 bases). This CDR3 region has 14 residues. Trimming cost V 4 bases and J 2 bases, with 9 bases left between them. CDR1 is ENHRY, CDR2 SYGVKD, per germline. The DNA for the CDR3 is TGTGCCATCAGTGGAGGGTCGGCCTACAATGAGCAGTTCTTC. Amino acid sequence: CAISGGSAYNEQFF.

The chain couples TRBV18 to TRBJ1-5; 7 nucleotides agree with TRBD1. V dropped 0 bases and J dropped 2; count of bases not matched to a gene: 4. The V gene's germline CDR1 is KGHSH and CDR2 LQKENI. The CDR3 totals 16 residues. This CDR3 is CASSPPGQARNQPQHF. In DNA, the CDR3 is TGTGCCAGCTCACCACCCGGACAGGCCCGCAATCAGCCCCAGCATTTT.

This clonotype was counted many times. CDR3 coding DNA: TGTGCCAGCAGCCGGACAGGCAACCCCTACGAGCAGTACTTC. Translated, it gives CASSRTGNPYEQYF. This chain connects TRBV7-2 to TRBJ2-7; TRBD1 agrees at 7 bases. This CDR3 has 14 residues. Germline V gene lookup returns CDR1 SGHTA and CDR2 FQGNSA. The V segment lost 5 bases and the J segment 2 bases; nucleotides outside the gene matches: 6.

This clonotype occurred many times. Germline is not matched at one junction end, which may reflect a read error. The V call is TRBV9, the J call TRBJ2-2; 12 nucleotides match TRBD2. The CDR3 runs 17 residues. Per the germline V gene, CDR1 is SGDLS and CDR2 is YYNGEE. The CDR3 DNA reads TGTGCCAGCAGAGTAGGACTAGCGGGATCGAACACCGGGGAGCTGTTTTTT. Its translation is CASRVGLAGSNTGELFF.

In this sample, this clonotype turned up many times. V usage is TRBV28 and J usage is TRBJ1-5; no clear D gene. CDR3 size: 13 residues. CDR1 and CDR2 from the germline V gene are MDHEN and SYDVKM. The germline V and J ends were trimmed by 8 bases and 7 bases, with 15 bases remaining between them. CDR3 protein: CASRPGGVQPQHF. CDR3 DNA: TGTGCCAGCCGGCCGGGCGGGGTCCAGCCCCAGCATTTT. The full variable domain, rest sourced from reference TRBV28 and TRBJ1-5, is DVKVTQSSRYLVKRTGEKVFLECVQDMDHENMFWYRQDPGLGLRLIYFSYDVKMKEKGDIPEGYSVSREKKERFSLILESASTNQTSMYLCASRPGGVQPQHFGDGTRLSIL.

This clonotype was counted at least ten times. The V and J genes are TRBV7-3 and TRBJ2-1; TRBD2 matches at 8 bases. Germline V gene lookup returns CDR1 SGHTA and CDR2 FQGTGA. J was trimmed by 8 bases and V by 4 bases; bases with no gene match: 7. This CDR3 region has 14 residues. As DNA, the CDR3 is TGTGCCAGCAGCTCGGGGGGGGAATGGGATGAGCAGTTCTTC. Encoded protein: CASSSGGEWDEQFF. Full variable domain (rest looked up from reference TRBV7-3 and TRBJ2-1): GAGVSQTPSNKVTEKGKYVELRCDPISGHTALYWYRQSLGQGPEFLIYFQGTGAADDSGLPNDRFFAVRPEGSVSTLKIQRTERGDSAVYLCASSSGGEWDEQFFGPGTRLTVL.

This clonotype was seen many times. The chain uses TRBV7-8 and TRBJ2-3; possible D gene TRBD1, 6 bases. Trimming left V 1 base short and J 0 bases short, with 11 bases between. The V gene's germline CDR1 is SGHVS and CDR2 FQNEAQ. The CDR3 covers 16 residues. The CDR3 is CASSLEAGVSTDTQYF. The CDR3 bases are TGTGCCAGCAGCTTAGAGGCAGGGGTTAGCACAGATACGCAGTATTTT.

This clonotype came up many times. The chain employs TRBV28 and TRBJ2-7, with D unresolved. Germline V lookup: CDR1 MDHEN, CDR2 SYDVKM. V was cut by 1 base and J by 3 bases, with 10 bases left in between. The CDR3 runs 14 residues. CDR3: CASSLYRNIYEQYF. In DNA, the CDR3 is TGTGCCAGCAGTTTATATAGGAACATCTACGAGCAGTACTTC.

This clonotype was counted at least ten times. This chain uses TRBV7-2 with TRBJ1-5, with TRBD1 matching 9 bases. With 4 bases clipped from V and 1 base from J, the junction kept 5 bases outside the gene matches. Germline V gene data show CDR1 as SGHTA and CDR2 as FQGNSA. The length of the CDR3 is 16 residues. The CDR3 bases are TGTGCCAGCAGCTCGGGACAGGGACAGAGCAATCAGCCCCAGCATTTT. Translated, it gives CASSSGQGQSNQPQHF.

This clonotype occurred many times. The chain has TRBV29-1 and TRBJ2-1; D remains unclear. CDR3 length: 12 amino acids. CDR1 SQVTM and CDR2 ANQGSEA come from the germline V gene. Trimming cost V 8 bases and J 5 bases, with 13 bases left between them. The CDR3 loop is CSYSPTNNEQFF. The CDR3, as DNA: TGCAGCTACTCCCCCACTAACAATGAGCAGTTCTTC.

This clonotype was detected ten times or more. This chain connects TRBV11-1 to TRBJ2-1; D ambiguous. V was clipped by 5 bases and J by 7 bases, with 15 bases between them. Per germline, CDR1 SGHAT and CDR2 FQDESV (reference sequence). CDR3 length: 14 amino acids. The CDR3 DNA sequence: TGTGCCAGCAGCCCCTTCGGAACCGGGAATGAGCAGTTCTTC. As protein: CASSPFGTGNEQFF.

This clonotype occurred many times. DNA of the CDR3: TGTGCCAGCAGCTTCCCTTCTGGTGACTCTAATGAAAAACTGTTTTTT. It encodes CASSFPSGDSNEKLFF. V and J are TRBV7-9 and TRBJ1-4; D is undetermined. V lost 3 bases, J lost 3 bases, and 14 bases lay in between. CDR3 length: 16 amino acids. Germline CDR1 is SEHNR and CDR2 is FQNEAQ (reference sequence).

The CDR3: CSVDWDPNNEQFF. The CDR3 region has the DNA TGCAGCGTTGATTGGGACCCTAACAATGAGCAGTTCTTC. The gene calls are TRBV29-1 and TRBJ2-1; D may match TRBD1 or TRBD2 (5 bases each). Germline values: CDR1 SQVTM, CDR2 ANQGSEA. V dropped 3 bases and J dropped 5 bases, with 11 bases sitting between them. The CDR3 sequence is 13 residues long.

The rearrangement uses TRBV29-1 and TRBJ2-5; D may correspond to TRBD1 or TRBD2 (5 bases each). CDR3 length: 12 residues. The V end was cut by 6 bases, the J end by 4 bases, with 12 bases between. CDR1 and CDR2 from the germline V gene are SQVTM and ANQGSEA. This chain's CDR3 is CSVPGASETQYF. CDR3 nucleotides: TGCAGCGTCCCCGGGGCCTCAGAGACCCAGTACTTC.

The table lists this clonotype with a few counts. V gene TRBV19 combines with J gene TRBJ2-3; D is perhaps TRBD2 (5 bases). V was trimmed by 5 bases and J by 5 bases, leaving 8 bases between them. This CDR3 is built from 12 residues. The germline V gene has CDR1 LNHDA and CDR2 SQIVND (reference sequence). The DNA of the CDR3 is TGTGCCAGTAGTCGGACTCTAGATACGCAGTATTTT. It encodes CASSRTLDTQYF. Together with reference TRBV19 and TRBJ2-3, the CDR3 gives the full variable domain: DGGITQSPKYLFRKEGQNVTLSCEQNLNHDAMYWYRQDPGQGLRLIYYSQIVNDFQKGDIAEGYSVSREKKESFPLTVTSAQKNPTAFYLCASSRTLDTQYFGPGTRLTVL.

Ten or more counts support this clonotype. The rearrangement uses TRBV4-2 and TRBJ2-7; 12 positions agree with TRBD2. The trim removed 1 base at V and 5 bases at J, leaving 0 bases unmatched. CDR1 LGHNA and CDR2 YNFKEQ come from the germline V gene. The CDR3 is 14 amino acids. The CDR3: CASSQGLAGDEQYF. CDR3 nucleotide sequence: TGTGCCAGCAGCCAAGGACTAGCGGGAGACGAGCAGTACTTC.

The chain has TRBV15 and TRBJ2-5; the match to TRBD1 covers 9 bases. CDR3 size: 14 residues. The V gene's germline CDR1 is LNHNV and CDR2 YYDKDF (reference sequence). V lost 2 bases and J lost 6; bases outside the gene matches: 4. The CDR3 coding sequence is TGTGCCACCAGCAGAAACGACAGGGGGAAGACCCAGTACTTC. It codes for CATSRNDRGKTQYF.

The table lists this clonotype with many counts. The chain combines TRBV11-2 with TRBJ1-1; 7 nucleotides agree with TRBD1. Trimming at V came to 5 bases and at J to 4 bases, leaving 13 bases not matched to a gene. The CDR3 contains 16 residues. Germline lookup yields CDR1 SGHAT and CDR2 FQNNGV. Here the CDR3 reads CASSPRGAGGGTEAFF. The CDR3 DNA sequence: TGTGCCAGCAGCCCCAGGGGGGCAGGAGGAGGCACTGAAGCTTTCTTT.

This clonotype showed up just a few times. This sequence joins TRBV5-6 and TRBJ1-1; 7 nucleotides line up with TRBD1. There are 15 residues in the CDR3. CDR1 is SGHDT, CDR2 YYEEEE, per germline. V was clipped by 5 bases and J by 1 base; unmatched bases: 8. In nucleotides, the CDR3 is TGTGCCAGCAGTTATACCGGGACAGCGAACACTGAAGCTTTCTTT. This encodes CASSYTGTANTEAFF.

The chain uses TRBV20-1 and TRBJ1-1; D ambiguous. This CDR3 is built from 12 residues. V gave up 2 bases and J gave up 4 bases, with 8 bases separating them. Germline V CDR1 and CDR2: DFQATT, SNEGSKA (reference sequence). In DNA, the CDR3 is TGCAGTGCTAGACCTGACGGCACTGAAGCTTTCTTT. Encoded protein: CSARPDGTEAFF.

This clonotype has ten or more counts. The chain recombines TRBV20-1 with TRBJ1-1; no clear D. This CDR3 comprises 12 residues. Trimming shortened V by 6 bases and J by 2 bases, and 10 bases separated the two germline ends. Germline V gene data show CDR1 as DFQATT and CDR2 as SNEGSKA (reference sequence). CDR3 region: CSASGPNTEAFF. CDR3 DNA: TGCAGTGCCTCTGGCCCAAACACTGAAGCTTTCTTT.

Only a few counts were recorded for this clonotype. In nucleotides, the CDR3 is TGTGCCAGCTTGAGGGGGTTTAACTATGGCTACACCTTC. Amino acids: CASLRGFNYGYTF. V gene TRBV6-5 combines with J gene TRBJ1-2; D might be TRBD1 (6 bases). Trimming stripped 8 bases from V and 1 base from J, with 11 bases between. The CDR3 has 13 residues. The V gene's germline CDR1 is MNHEY and CDR2 SVGAGI.

As regards this clonotype: The conserved closing phenylalanine or tryptophan is absent in this CDR3, likely reflecting a read error. This chain joins TRBV7-2 and TRBJ2-5; the D gene is possibly TRBD2 (5 bases). The germline V gene encodes CDR1 SGHTA and CDR2 FQGNSA. The CDR3 has 16 residues. The germline V and J ends were trimmed by 1 base and 3 bases, with 15 bases remaining between them. The CDR3 sequence is CASSLDSVGNEETQYS. CDR3 coding DNA: TGTGCCAGCAGCTTAGATTCTGTCGGGAACGAAGAGACCCAGTACTCC.